The clone carrying this T cell receptor (beta chain) was picked up many times. The record originates from a study of prognosis after radiotherapy for stage I lung cancer. About the study: The period between April 2018 and early 2019 saw the enrollment of stage I non-small cell lung cancer patients.

V dropped 0 bases and J dropped 11 bases, with 11 bases sitting between them. Germline lookup yields CDR1 SGHVS and CDR2 FNYEAQ. The CDR3 runs to 14 residues. By two-round multiplex PCR, the TCR beta CDR3 was amplified from genomic DNA. First-round PCR, the initial amplification, used primers specific to each TRBV and TRBJ gene. One entry per CDR3 protein results from TCRdb running MiXCR on the multiplex PCR reads. The table includes about 35,000 distinct CDR3 sequences, 30% to 35% detected once. The TCR sequence derives from a donor aged 50 or older with non-small cell lung cancer. This chain uses TRBV7-6 with TRBJ1-6; D gene uncertain. This material consisted of PBMCs, taken before or after stereotactic body radiation therapy (not recorded which). The CDR3 DNA sequence: TGTGCCAGCAGCTTAGCAGAGGCCGGGGCACCCCTCCACTTT. Its translation: CASSLAEAGAPLHF.